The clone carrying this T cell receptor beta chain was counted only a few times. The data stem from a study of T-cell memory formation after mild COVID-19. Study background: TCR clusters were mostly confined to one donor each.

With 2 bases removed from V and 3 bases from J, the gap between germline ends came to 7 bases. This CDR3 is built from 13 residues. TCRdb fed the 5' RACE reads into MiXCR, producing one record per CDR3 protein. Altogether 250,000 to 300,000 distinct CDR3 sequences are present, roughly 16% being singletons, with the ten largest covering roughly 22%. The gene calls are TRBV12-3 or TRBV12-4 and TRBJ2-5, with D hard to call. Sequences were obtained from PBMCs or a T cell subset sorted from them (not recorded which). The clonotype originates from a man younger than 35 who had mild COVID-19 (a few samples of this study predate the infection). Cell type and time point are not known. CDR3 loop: CASSLSREETQYF. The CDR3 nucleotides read TGTGCCAGCAGTTTAAGTCGTGAAGAGACCCAGTACTTC.